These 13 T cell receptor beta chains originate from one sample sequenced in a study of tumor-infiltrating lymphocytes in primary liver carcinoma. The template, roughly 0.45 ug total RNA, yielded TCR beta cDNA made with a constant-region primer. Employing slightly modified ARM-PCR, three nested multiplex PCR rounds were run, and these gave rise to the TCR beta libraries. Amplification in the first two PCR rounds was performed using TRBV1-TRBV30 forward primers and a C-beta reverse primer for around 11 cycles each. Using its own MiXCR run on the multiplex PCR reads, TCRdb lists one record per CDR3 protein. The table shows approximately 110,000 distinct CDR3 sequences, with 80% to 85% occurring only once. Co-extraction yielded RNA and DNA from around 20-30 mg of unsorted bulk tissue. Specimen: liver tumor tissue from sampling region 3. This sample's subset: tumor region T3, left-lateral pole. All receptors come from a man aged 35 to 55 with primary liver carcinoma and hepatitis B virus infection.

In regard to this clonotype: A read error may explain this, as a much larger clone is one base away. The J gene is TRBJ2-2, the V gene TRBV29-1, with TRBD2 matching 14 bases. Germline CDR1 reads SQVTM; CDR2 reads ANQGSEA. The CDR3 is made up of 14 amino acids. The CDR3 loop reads CGVVGLAGGGELFF. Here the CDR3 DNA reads TGCGGCGTTGTAGGACTAGCGGGAGGCGGGGAGCTGTTTTTT.

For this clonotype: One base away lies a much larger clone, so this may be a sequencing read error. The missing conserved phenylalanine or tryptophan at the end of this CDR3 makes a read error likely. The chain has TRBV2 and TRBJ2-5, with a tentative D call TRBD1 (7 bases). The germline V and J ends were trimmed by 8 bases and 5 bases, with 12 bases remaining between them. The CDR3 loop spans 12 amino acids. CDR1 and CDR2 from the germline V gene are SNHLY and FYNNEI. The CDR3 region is CASATGRETQYI. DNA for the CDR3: TGTGCCAGCGCGACAGGGAGGGAGACCCAGTACATC.

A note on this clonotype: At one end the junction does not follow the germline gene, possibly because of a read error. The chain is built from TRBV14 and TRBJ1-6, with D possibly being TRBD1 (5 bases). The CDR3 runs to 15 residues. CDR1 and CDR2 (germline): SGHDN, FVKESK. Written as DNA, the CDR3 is TGTGCCAGCAGCCAAGGAGGGGCGGCGGGATCACCCTTCCACTTT. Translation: CASSQGGAAGSPFHF.

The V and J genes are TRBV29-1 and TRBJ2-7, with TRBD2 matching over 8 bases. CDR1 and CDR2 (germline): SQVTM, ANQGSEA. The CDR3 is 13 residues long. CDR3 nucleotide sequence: TGCATCGGGGGGGACTCTGACCTCTACGAGCAGTACTTC. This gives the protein CIGGDSDLYEQYF.

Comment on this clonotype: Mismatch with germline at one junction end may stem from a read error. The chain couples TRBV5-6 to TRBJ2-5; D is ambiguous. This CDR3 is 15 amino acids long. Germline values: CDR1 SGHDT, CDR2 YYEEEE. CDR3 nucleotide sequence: TGTGCCAGCAGGTTGGTTGTAGGTAGCCAAGAGACCCAGTACTTC. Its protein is CASRLVVGSQETQYF.

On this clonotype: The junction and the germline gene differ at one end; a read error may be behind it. For the CDR3, the DNA is TGTGCCAGCTGCTTGGCCCGGAGTGAGAATTCACCCCTCCGCTTT. Translating it yields CASCLARSENSPLRF. V usage is TRBV5-4 and J usage is TRBJ1-6; D remains unclear. Per the germline V gene, CDR1 is SGHNT and CDR2 is YYREEE (reference sequence). This CDR3 has 15 residues.

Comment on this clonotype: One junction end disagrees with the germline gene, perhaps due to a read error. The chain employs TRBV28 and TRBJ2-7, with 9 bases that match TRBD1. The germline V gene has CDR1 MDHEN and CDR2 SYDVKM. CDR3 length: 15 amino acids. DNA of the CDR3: TGTGCCGGCAGTTTAGACAGGGGGAGCTTTCACGAGCAGTACTTC. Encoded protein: CAGSLDRGSFHEQYF.

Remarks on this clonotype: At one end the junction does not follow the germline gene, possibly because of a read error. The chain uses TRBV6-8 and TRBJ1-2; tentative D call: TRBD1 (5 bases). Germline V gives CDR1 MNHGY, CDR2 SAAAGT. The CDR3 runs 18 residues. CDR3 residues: CASGYPVSAYRMNYGYTF. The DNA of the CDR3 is TGTGCCAGCGGTTACCCGGTGAGTGCGTACAGGATGAACTATGGCTACACCTTC.

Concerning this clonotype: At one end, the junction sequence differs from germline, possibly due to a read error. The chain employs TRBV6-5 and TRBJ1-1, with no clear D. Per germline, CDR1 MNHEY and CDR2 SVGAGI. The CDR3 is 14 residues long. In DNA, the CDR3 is TGTGTCAGCAGTTATCAGTGGGCCTACGCTGAAGCTTTCTTT. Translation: CVSSYQWAYAEAFF.

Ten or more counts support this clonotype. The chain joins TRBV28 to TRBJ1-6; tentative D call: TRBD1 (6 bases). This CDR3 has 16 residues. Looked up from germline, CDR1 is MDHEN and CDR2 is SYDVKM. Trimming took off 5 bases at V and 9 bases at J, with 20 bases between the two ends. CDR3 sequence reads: CASSAPVQGRASPLHF. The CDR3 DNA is TGTGCCAGCAGTGCCCCGGTGCAGGGGAGAGCTTCACCCCTCCACTTT.

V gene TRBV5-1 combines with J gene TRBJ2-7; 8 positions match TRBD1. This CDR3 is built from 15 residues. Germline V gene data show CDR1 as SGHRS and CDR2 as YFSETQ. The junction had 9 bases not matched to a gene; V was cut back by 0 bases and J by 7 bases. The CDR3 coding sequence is TGCGCCAGCAGCTTGGATGCAGGGGGCTTCAATGAGCAGTACTTC. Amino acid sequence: CASSLDAGGFNEQYF.

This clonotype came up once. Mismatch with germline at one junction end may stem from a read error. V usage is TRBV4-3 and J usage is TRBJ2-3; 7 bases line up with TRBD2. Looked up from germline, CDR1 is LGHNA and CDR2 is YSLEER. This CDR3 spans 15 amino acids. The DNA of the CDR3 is TGCGCCAACAGCCAAAATGCCCTAGCGGCAGATACGCAGTATTTT. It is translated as CANSQNALAADTQYF.

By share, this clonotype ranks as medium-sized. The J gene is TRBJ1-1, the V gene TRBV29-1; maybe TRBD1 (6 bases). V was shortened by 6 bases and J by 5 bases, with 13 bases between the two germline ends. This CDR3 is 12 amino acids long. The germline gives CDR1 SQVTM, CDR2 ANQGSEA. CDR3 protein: CSVKGVRTEAFF. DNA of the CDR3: TGCAGCGTGAAGGGGGTTAGAACTGAAGCTTTCTTT. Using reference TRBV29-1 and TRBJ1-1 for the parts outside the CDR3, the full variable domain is SAVISQKPSRDICQRGTSLTIQCQVDSQVTMMFWYRQQPGQSLTLIATANQGSEATYESGFVIDKFPISRPNLTFSTLTVSNMSPEDSSIYLCSVKGVRTEAFFGQGTRLTVV.